This is a list of T cell receptor beta chains from one sample in a study of graft-versus-host responses after intestinal transplantation. Only in-frame clones appear in the TCRdb table, and some are missing; sequencing was by immunoSEQ multiplex PCR. The repertoire consists of about 25,000 clones, with roughly four fifths occurring once and the leading ten covering over 0.8%. No antigens are known for them. Sequencing was performed on unstimulated CD8+ T cells sorted from spleen or lymph node cells, taken before transplant. The receptors originated from a human donor who was the organ donor for an intestinal transplant. CDR3s include the opening cysteine and the closing phenylalanine or tryptophan. A D gene is named only where the DNA matches it firmly. Size is stated for part of the rows, as once, few or many counts, or as a class when the clone is expanded.

>TRBV2|NA|NA|TRBJ2-6
CASSTSDLSGANVLTF
TGTGCCAGCAGCACATCAGATCTATCTGGGGCCAACGTCCTGACTTTC
>TRBV6-1|NA|NA|TRBJ1-5
CASTQGGEGNQPQHF
TGTGCCAGCACCCAGGGAGGGGAAGGGAATCAGCCCCAGCATTTT
>TRBV2|TRBD2|few|TRBJ2-7
CASSGVGGSGYEQYF
TGTGCCAGCAGTGGAGTAGGCGGGAGCGGGTACGAGCAGTACTTC
>TRBV27|NA|NA|TRBJ1-1
CASSLSGDTEAFF
TGTGCCAGCAGTTTATCGGGGGACACTGAAGCTTTCTTT
>TRBV29-1|NA|NA|TRBJ1-2
CSVAGVYGYTF
TGCAGCGTTGCGGGGGTCTATGGCTACACCTTC
>TRBV27|NA|NA|TRBJ2-7
CASSLNRVGYEQYF
TGTGCCAGCAGTTTAAACAGGGTAGGCTACGAGCAGTACTTC
>TRBV19|NA|NA|TRBJ1-1
CASSIDPAAYSNTEAFF
TGTGCCAGTAGTATAGATCCGGCAGCCTATTCGAACACTGAAGCTTTCTTT
>TRBV7-9|NA|NA|TRBJ1-2
CASSLAPGARGGYTF
TGTGCCAGCAGCTTAGCTCCAGGGGCCCGGGGTGGCTACACCTTC
>TRBV4-1|TRBD2|NA|TRBJ2-3
CASSGLAGKDTQYF
TGCGCCAGTTCGGGACTAGCGGGAAAGGATACGCAGTATTTT
>TRBV27|TRBD2|few|TRBJ2-2
CASSWTSGRAGELFF
TGTGCCAGCAGTTGGACTAGCGGGAGGGCCGGGGAGCTGTTTTTT
>TRBV4-1|TRBD1|NA|TRBJ1-1
CASSQPGQANTEAFF
TGCGCCAGCAGCCAACCAGGACAGGCGAACACTGAAGCTTTCTTT
>TRBV19|NA|NA|TRBJ2-2
CASRFLTNTGELFF
TGTGCCAGCAGGTTCCTTACGAACACCGGGGAGCTGTTTTTT
>TRBV5-8|NA|NA|TRBJ1-2
CASSLRQAYGYTF
TGTGCCAGCAGCTTGAGGCAGGCGTATGGCTACACCTTC
>TRBV30|NA|NA|TRBJ2-1
CAWGPFEQFF
TGTGCCTGGGGGCCCTTCGAGCAGTTCTTC
>TRBV6-1|NA|few|TRBJ1-2
CASSETGGGRDYGYTF
TGTGCCAGCAGTGAAACGGGCGGGGGAAGGGACTATGGCTACACCTTC
>TRBV7-8|TRBD2|NA|TRBJ2-7
CASTPRTSGSYEQYF
TGTGCCAGCACGCCTCGGACTAGCGGCTCCTACGAGCAGTACTTC
>TRBV5-6|TRBD2|once|TRBJ2-1
CASSLAGREDLLGDNEQFF
TGTGCCAGCAGCTTGGCCGGGCGGGAGGACCTCCTTGGGGACAATGAGCAGTTCTTC
>TRBV19|TRBD2|NA|TRBJ2-3
CASSIRSGGGTDTQYF
TGTGCCAGTAGTATCAGAAGCGGGGGCGGCACAGATACGCAGTATTTT
>TRBV19|TRBD1|NA|TRBJ1-5
CASTDGGGVQPQHF
TGTGCCAGTACCGACGGAGGGGGCGTGCAGCCCCAGCATTTT
>TRBV4-1|NA|NA|TRBJ2-7
CASSPRQFKYEQYF
TGCGCCAGCAGCCCCCGCCAGTTCAAGTACGAGCAGTACTTC
>TRBV15|TRBD1|NA|TRBJ1-3
CATSSLQGAKGNTIYF
TGTGCCACCAGCAGCTTACAGGGGGCGAAAGGAAACACCATATATTTT
>TRBV7-6|NA|NA|TRBJ1-2
CASSLGPGDGYTF
TGTGCCAGCAGCTTAGGGCCAGGGGACGGCTACACCTTC
>TRBV30|NA|NA|TRBJ1-1
CAWSVLNTEAFF
TGTGCCTGGAGTGTATTAAACACTGAAGCTTTCTTT
>TRBV7-9|NA|NA|TRBJ2-3
CASSLGDTPSTDTQYF
TGTGCCAGCAGCCTTGGGGATACGCCTAGCACAGATACGCAGTATTTT
>TRBV14|NA|few|TRBJ1-6
CASSQDWGSLGVYGSPLHF
TGTGCCAGCAGCCAAGATTGGGGGTCCCTCGGGGTCTACGGTTCACCCCTCCACTTT
>TRBV4-3|NA|NA|TRBJ2-1
CASSQDSSGRPYNEQFF
TGCGCCAGCAGCCAAGACAGCAGCGGGCGACCCTACAATGAGCAGTTCTTC
>TRBV19|TRBD1|NA|TRBJ2-7
CASSKDRGIDEQYF
TGTGCCAGTAGTAAGGACAGGGGCATCGACGAGCAGTACTTC
>TRBV18|NA|NA|TRBJ2-4
CASSPHPMVFRQAKNIQYF
TGTGCCAGCTCACCCCACCCAATGGTGTTCCGACAAGCCAAAAACATTCAGTACTTC
>TRBV19|TRBD2|NA|TRBJ2-3
CASSIRTSGTDTQYF
TGTGCCAGTAGTATCAGGACTAGCGGCACAGATACGCAGTATTTT
>TRBV4-3|TRBD2|NA|TRBJ2-5
CASSQELAGGPGIETQYF
TGCGCCAGCAGCCAAGAGCTAGCGGGGGGGCCGGGAATAGAGACCCAGTACTTC